Shown below are 13 T cell receptor beta chains from a single sample sequenced in a study of tumor-infiltrating lymphocytes in primary liver carcinoma. Each 20-30 mg portion of unsorted bulk tissue served as the source for co-extraction of RNA and DNA. The authors made TCR beta cDNA from around 500 ng total RNA with a constant-region primer. Three nested multiplex PCR rounds, a slightly modified ARM-PCR, produced the libraries for TCR beta. PCR rounds one and two used TRBV1-TRBV30 forward primers with a C-beta reverse primer for roughly 9 cycles each. TCRdb passed the multiplex PCR reads through MiXCR, listing each CDR3 protein once. The table shows 90,000 to 100,000 distinct CDR3 sequences, with around two thirds occurring only once. Input material: liver tumor tissue from sampling region 5. As for subset: tumor region T5, tumor centre. The receptors derive from an older woman with primary liver carcinoma and hepatitis B virus infection.

A few counts support this clonotype. The chain is built from TRBV2 and TRBJ2-5; possibly TRBD1 for D (6 bases). The CDR3 runs 13 residues. CDR1 SNHLY and CDR2 FYNNEI come from the germline V gene. Trimming left V 5 bases short and J 1 base short, with 8 bases between. The CDR3 protein is CASSRQVQETQYF. The CDR3 nucleotides are TGTGCCAGCAGTAGACAGGTCCAAGAGACCCAGTACTTC.

Details on this clonotype: At one boundary the junction diverges from the germline segment, which might be a read error. The rearrangement uses TRBV7-3 and TRBJ2-1; 14 bases map to TRBD2. In germline, CDR1 is SGHTA, CDR2 FQGTGA. CDR3 length: 15 residues. The DNA for the CDR3 is TGTGCCTGCAGCCCGGGACTAGCGGGAGTTAATGAGCAGTGCTTC. Its translation: CACSPGLAGVNEQCF.

A note on this clonotype: A much bigger clone sits one base away, suggesting this may be a read error. The V call is TRBV7-2, the J call TRBJ2-3; D call uncertain. Per the germline V gene, CDR1 is SGHTA and CDR2 is FQGNSA. The CDR3 spans 13 residues. In nucleotides, the CDR3 is TGTGGCAGCAGCTTAGTTGCGTCAGATACGCAGTATTTT. It is translated as CGSSLVASDTQYF.

Ten or more counts support this clonotype. This sequence joins TRBV28 and TRBJ2-7; unclear D gene. V was pared by 2 bases and J by 3 bases, with 2 bases between. The length of the CDR3 is 11 residues. Germline CDR1 and CDR2: MDHEN and SYDVKM. The CDR3 here is CASSLHYEQYF. CDR3 in DNA: TGTGCCAGCAGTTTACACTACGAGCAGTACTTC. Complete variable domain (other parts from reference TRBV28 and TRBJ2-7): DVKVTQSSRYLVKRTGEKVFLECVQDMDHENMFWYRQDPGLGLRLIYFSYDVKMKEKGDIPEGYSVSREKKERFSLILESASTNQTSMYLCASSLHYEQYFGPGTRLTVT.

As concerns this clonotype: A read error may account for a junction end that differs from germline. The J gene is TRBJ2-1, the V gene TRBV11-2, with 7 bases matching TRBD2. Germline CDR1 reads SGHAT; CDR2 reads FQNNGV. This CDR3 contains 13 residues. Here the CDR3 reads CACSWTSGAEQFF. CDR3 bases: TGTGCCTGCAGCTGGACCAGCGGGGCAGAGCAGTTTTTC.

Concerning this clonotype: This sequence may be a read error, since a much larger clone differs from it by one base. This chain uses TRBV7-9 with TRBJ2-7; D unresolved. Germline-derived CDR1 and CDR2 are SEHNR and FQNEAQ (reference sequence). This CDR3 has 13 amino acids. In DNA form, the CDR3 reads TGTGTCAGCAGCTTAGTTTGGCAGTCCGAGCAGTACTTC. It yields the protein CVSSLVWQSEQYF.

Only one count was recorded for this clonotype. This may be a read error: a much more frequent sequence differs by one nucleotide. A read error is likely, as this CDR3 ends without the conserved phenylalanine or tryptophan. The chain combines TRBV5-8 with TRBJ1-4, with TRBD1 matching over 7 bases. The germline V gene encodes CDR1 SGHTS and CDR2 YDEGEE. The CDR3 has 17 residues. The V segment lost 1 base and the J segment 3 bases; nucleotides outside the gene matches: 9. The chain's CDR3 is CASSLRGLARSNEKLFS. The DNA for the CDR3 is TGTGCCAGCAGCTTGAGGGGGCTAGCGAGGTCTAATGAAAAACTGTTTTCT.

V and J are TRBV7-9 and TRBJ2-1, with TRBD2 identical over 10 bases. The V and J ends lost 5 bases and 6 bases, in that order; junction bases with no gene match: 13. The CDR3 is made up of 17 amino acids. Germline CDR1 and CDR2: SEHNR and FQNEAQ (reference sequence). The DNA for the CDR3 is TGTGCCAGCAGCCAACTAGCGGGACGTGACCCGGGCAATGAGCAGTTCTTC. Amino acids: CASSQLAGRDPGNEQFF.

As concerns this clonotype: Sequence at one end of the junction differs from germline and may be a read error. The chain recombines TRBV4-1 with TRBJ1-5; 7 bases fit TRBD1. Gene TRBJ2-3 matches the end of the DNA better, so the J call may be wrong. Germline V CDR1 and CDR2: MGHRA, YSYEKL. The CDR3 is made up of 14 amino acids. Here the CDR3 reads CASSRDRPHQPQYF. The CDR3 nucleotides read TGCGCTAGCAGCCGGGACAGACCCCATCAGCCCCAGTATTTT.

As concerns this clonotype: The junction shows a germline mismatch at one end, possibly a read error. This chain uses TRBV6-1 with TRBJ1-1, with TRBD1 identical over 8 bases. The germline gives CDR1 MNHNS, CDR2 SASEGT. The CDR3 runs to 13 residues. DNA for the CDR3: TGTGTCAGCAGTTACAGGGGGAACGCTGAAGCTTTCTTT. Translating gives CVSSYRGNAEAFF.

Comment on this clonotype: The germline gene is not matched at one end of the junction; a read error may be the cause. The chain recombines TRBV14 with TRBJ2-6; D might be TRBD1 (5 bases). CDR3 size: 19 residues. CDR1 SGHDN and CDR2 FVKESK come from the germline V gene. The chain's CDR3 is CASSLSVYKLLSGANVLTF. Here the CDR3 DNA reads TGTGCCAGCAGCCTTTCGGTCTACAAGCTCCTCTCTGGGGCCAACGTCCTAACTTTC.

This clonotype was found a few times. This rearrangement joins TRBV7-9 to TRBJ2-7, with 8 positions matching TRBD1. The CDR3 is 14 residues long. The trim removed 4 bases at V and 7 bases at J, leaving 9 bases unmatched. Germline CDR1 SEHNR, CDR2 FQNEAQ (reference sequence). CDR3 region: CASSSRQGLREQYF. The CDR3 bases are TGTGCCAGCAGCTCTCGACAGGGGCTTAGGGAGCAGTACTTC.

For this clonotype: The junction differs from germline at one of its ends, possibly a read error. The chain is built from TRBV5-6 and TRBJ2-1; D is unresolved. Germline assignment: CDR1 SGHDT and CDR2 YYEEEE. The length of the CDR3 is 16 residues. For the CDR3, the DNA is TGTACCAGCAGCTCGCTCACCCAGCTCAGCTTAAATGAGCAGTTCTTC. Amino acids: CTSSSLTQLSLNEQFF.